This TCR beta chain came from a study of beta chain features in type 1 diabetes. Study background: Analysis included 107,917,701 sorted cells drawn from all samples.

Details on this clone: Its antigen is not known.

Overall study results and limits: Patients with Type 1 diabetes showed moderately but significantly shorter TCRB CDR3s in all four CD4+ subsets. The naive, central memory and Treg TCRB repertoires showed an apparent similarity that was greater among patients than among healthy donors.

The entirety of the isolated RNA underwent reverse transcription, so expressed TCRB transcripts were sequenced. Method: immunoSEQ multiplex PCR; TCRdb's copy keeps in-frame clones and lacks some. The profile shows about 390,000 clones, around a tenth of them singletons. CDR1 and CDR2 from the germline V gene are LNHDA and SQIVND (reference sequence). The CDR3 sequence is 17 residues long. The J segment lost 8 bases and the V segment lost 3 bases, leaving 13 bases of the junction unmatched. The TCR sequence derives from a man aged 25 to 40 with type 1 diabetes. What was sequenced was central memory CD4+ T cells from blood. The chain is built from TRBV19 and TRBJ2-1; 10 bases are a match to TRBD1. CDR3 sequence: CASSIRTGGLPNYEQFF. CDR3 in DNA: TGTGCCAGTAGTATTCGGACAGGGGGTCTCCCGAACTATGAGCAGTTCTTC.